Shown below are 10 T cell receptor beta chains from a single sample sequenced in a study of neurological immune-mediated disorders (dated by TCRdb to the late 2010s). Libraries were made using 5' RACE. Sequencing used an Illumina HiSeq 2500. TCRdb took the public reads, trimmed them with fastp at Q25, ran MiXCR for clone calling and kept in-frame beta chains. Merged by CDR3 protein, the rows form single entries marked with the most common genes and DNA. The sample table holds about 50,000 distinct CDR3 sequences, of which 1.9% were seen once. The ten largest account for approximately 2.1% of the sample. What was sequenced was PBMCs. The receptor set was obtained from a woman aged 40 to 50 with multiple sclerosis.

Ten or more counts support this clonotype. J is TRBJ1-1 and V is TRBV29-1, with D unclear. Germline V gives CDR1 SQVTM, CDR2 ANQGSEA. The CDR3 covers 13 residues. Trimming stripped 6 bases from V and 0 bases from J, with 11 bases between. CDR3 nucleotides: TGCAGCGTCGCGGGCCGCATGAACACTGAAGCTTTCTTT. The encoded protein is CSVAGRMNTEAFF.

This clonotype has just a few counts. The V and J genes are TRBV20-1 and TRBJ2-7; D is possibly TRBD1 (7 bases). The V gene lost 6 bases and the J gene lost 5 bases, with 11 bases spanning the gap. The CDR3 is 11 residues long. Looked up from germline, CDR1 is DFQATT and CDR2 is SNEGSKA (reference sequence). Here the CDR3 DNA reads TGCAGTGCCCAGGGGGGCAACGAGCAGTACTTC. Its translation: CSAQGGNEQYF.

In this sample, this clonotype turned up many times. The chain uses TRBV12-3 or TRBV12-4 and TRBJ2-2; the D is unclear. Trimming took off 6 bases at V and 8 bases at J, with 13 bases between the two ends. The CDR3 is 13 residues long. The CDR3 DNA follows: TGTGCCAGCAGCCCACCGGCGGTGGGGGAGCTGTTTTTT. It is translated as CASSPPAVGELFF.

This clonotype has a count of ten or more. For the CDR3, the DNA is TGCGCCAGCAGCTCGAGGCGCAGGTTGAACACTGAAGCTTTCTTT. Translated: CASSSRRRLNTEAFF. V and J are TRBV5-1 and TRBJ1-1; D gene unclear. Germline V gene sequence: CDR1 SGHRS, CDR2 YFSETQ. V lost 3 bases and J lost 0, with 12 bases in between. The CDR3 extends over 15 amino acids.

Only one count was recorded for this clonotype. A much larger clone differs by one base, so this may be a read error. The V and J genes are TRBV18 and TRBJ1-1, with no clear D. CDR1 KGHSH and CDR2 LQKENI come from the germline V gene. The V end was cut by 4 bases, the J end by 6 bases, with 12 bases between. The CDR3 spans 13 residues. Here the CDR3 DNA reads TGTGCCAGCTCACTACAAGTAGGGTCTGAAGCTTTCTTT. Encoded protein: CASSLQVGSEAFF.

The table lists this clonotype with many counts. V is TRBV20-1 and J is TRBJ1-1; no definite D call. Trimming took off 2 bases at V and 0 bases at J, with 7 bases between the two ends. The germline V gene encodes CDR1 DFQATT and CDR2 SNEGSKA (reference sequence). This CDR3 contains 13 residues. The CDR3 region has the DNA TGCAGTGCTAGAATGGGGTTGAACACTGAAGCTTTCTTT. This codes for CSARMGLNTEAFF.

This clonotype was seen at least ten times. The gene calls are TRBV11-2 and TRBJ2-1; 10 positions match TRBD1. The V and J ends lost 7 bases and 4 bases, in that order; junction bases with no gene match: 1. The CDR3 runs 13 residues. Germline assignment: CDR1 SGHAT and CDR2 FQNNGV. The CDR3 DNA is TGTGCCAGCATGGGACAGGGGTACAATGAGCAGTTCTTC. It translates to CASMGQGYNEQFF.

This clonotype was counted many times. One end of the junction varies from germline; a read error may be responsible. The chain employs TRBV5-1 and TRBJ1-1; TRBD1 might be the D (5 bases). The CDR3 sequence is 14 residues long. Looked up from germline, CDR1 is SGHRS and CDR2 is YFSETQ. CDR3 sequence reads: CASSFLGTDTEAFF. In DNA, the CDR3 is TGCGCCAGCAGCTTCTTGGGGACGGACACCGAAGCTTTCTTT.

This clonotype was detected ten times or more. This rearrangement joins TRBV9 to TRBJ1-2, with a tentative D call TRBD1 (5 bases). Trimming removed 0 bases at V and 7 bases at J, with 13 bases between. The CDR3 has 14 amino acids. Germline V gives CDR1 SGDLS, CDR2 YYNGEE. The DNA of the CDR3 is TGTGCCAGCAGCGTAGACTCGGGACTGGGTGGCTACACCTTC. Its translation is CASSVDSGLGGYTF.

Ten or more counts support this clonotype. The genes are TRBV27 and TRBJ2-5; 11 bases agree with TRBD2. CDR3 length equals 15 residues. V lost 6 bases, J lost 7 bases, and 10 bases stayed unmatched. Looked up from germline, CDR1 is MNHEY and CDR2 is SMNVEV (reference sequence). DNA of the CDR3: TGTGCCAGCAGCTCCAGACTAGCGGGGCGGGGGACCCAGTACTTC. Protein product: CASSSRLAGRGTQYF.